These 6 T cell receptor beta chains were sequenced from one sample in a study of cytomegalovirus exposure and HLA in healthy donors. 60 Vbeta and 13 Jbeta primers were used in PCR. Libraries were prepared by immunoSEQ multiplex PCR; TCRdb keeps only in-frame clonotypes and omits some of them. The sample includes roughly 130,000 clones, under 80% of them seen just once. The sequencing sample was made of PBMCs. The origin of the receptors is a man younger than 35 in good health and CMV-seropositive.

The rearrangement uses TRBV7-9 and TRBJ2-1; maybe TRBD2 (6 bases). Germline V gene sequence: CDR1 SEHNR, CDR2 FQNEAQ (reference sequence). The V gene lost 5 bases and the J gene lost 8 bases, with 10 bases spanning the gap. This CDR3 comprises 12 residues. The CDR3 sequence: CASSQTRDEQFF. CDR3 bases: TGTGCCAGCAGCCAGACTAGGGATGAGCAGTTCTTC.

The genes are TRBV7-2 and TRBJ2-7; TRBD2 agrees at 7 bases. V trimming: 4 bases; J trimming: 5 bases; junction bases outside the gene matches: 14. The CDR3 has 16 amino acids. CDR1 and CDR2 (germline): SGHTA, FQGNSA. CDR3 residues: CASSYLVGGSRDEQYF. Here the CDR3 DNA reads TGTGCCAGCAGCTATTTAGTGGGCGGGAGTCGCGACGAGCAGTACTTC.

The chain combines TRBV4-2 with TRBJ2-3, with 11 bases matching TRBD2. The V and J ends lost 4 bases and 6 bases, in that order; junction bases with no gene match: 6. In germline, CDR1 is LGHNA, CDR2 YNFKEQ. The CDR3 runs 15 residues. CDR3: CASSLSGGAEDTQYF. CDR3 nucleotide sequence: TGTGCCAGCAGCCTTAGCGGGGGGGCCGAGGATACGCAGTATTTT.

V is TRBV7-6 and J is TRBJ2-3; D uncertain. This CDR3 region has 13 residues. Germline V gene lookup returns CDR1 SGHVS and CDR2 FNYEAQ. Trimming stripped 2 bases from V and 5 bases from J, with 8 bases between. CDR3 region: CASSLLAGDTQYF. CDR3 nucleotides: TGTGCCAGCAGCTTATTGGCTGGAGATACGCAGTATTTT.

This chain's CDR3 is CASSLDRSTYEQYF. In DNA, the CDR3 is TGTGCCAGCAGCTTGGACAGGAGCACTTACGAGCAGTACTTC. The rearrangement uses TRBV5-4 and TRBJ2-7; the D gene is possibly TRBD1 (5 bases). Germline CDR1 SGHNT, CDR2 YYREEE (reference sequence). This CDR3 is 14 amino acids long. The V end was cut by 0 bases, the J end by 4 bases, with 11 bases between.

This clone was recorded only once. The chain uses TRBV6-6 and TRBJ2-4; the D gene is possibly TRBD2 (6 bases). The V end lost 8 bases, the J end lost 7 bases, and 15 bases lay between the germline ends. The CDR3 has 13 amino acids. CDR1 MNHNY and CDR2 SVGAGI come from the germline V gene (reference sequence). The CDR3 is CASLLGGSNIQYF. In DNA form, the CDR3 reads TGTGCCAGCCTCTTGGGAGGCTCTAACATTCAGTACTTC.